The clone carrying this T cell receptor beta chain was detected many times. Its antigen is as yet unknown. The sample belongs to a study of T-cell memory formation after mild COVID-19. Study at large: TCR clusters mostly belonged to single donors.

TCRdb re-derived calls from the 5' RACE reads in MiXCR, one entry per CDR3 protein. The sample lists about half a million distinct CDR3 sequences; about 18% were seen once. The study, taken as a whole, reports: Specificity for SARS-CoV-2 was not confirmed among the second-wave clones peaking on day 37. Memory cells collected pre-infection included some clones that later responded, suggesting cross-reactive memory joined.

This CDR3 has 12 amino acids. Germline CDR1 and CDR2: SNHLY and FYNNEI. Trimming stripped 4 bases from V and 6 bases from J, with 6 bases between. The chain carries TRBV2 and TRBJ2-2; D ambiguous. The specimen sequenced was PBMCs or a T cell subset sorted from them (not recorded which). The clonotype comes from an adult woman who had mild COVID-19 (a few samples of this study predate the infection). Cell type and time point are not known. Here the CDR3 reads CASSAGAGELFF. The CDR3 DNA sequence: TGTGCCAGCAGTGCAGGAGCCGGGGAGCTGTTTTTT.